This TCR beta chain was identified in a study of blood T cell repertoires in COVID-19. Study background: From the United States, Italy and Spain came samples of acute and convalescent COVID-19. Sample material is recorded as cDNA or gDNA derived from T cells, B-cell-depleted T cells, or PBMCs.

TCRdb's table, derived via immunoSEQ multiplex PCR, lists solely in-frame clones and lacks some. The sample comprises 110,000 to 150,000 clones, roughly nine tenths of which are singletons, and roughly 3.2% rests with the top ten. The V gene end was trimmed by 4 bases and the J gene end by 7 bases; junction bases not matched to a gene: 10. The V gene's germline CDR1 is SGHNT and CDR2 YENEEA. The CDR3 has 15 amino acids. This TCR was recovered from a woman aged 55-70 years with active COVID-19. The chain is built from TRBV11-3 and TRBJ2-7; TRBD2 aligns across 10 bases. Material: peripheral blood. The CDR3 region is CASSWGLAGAGEQYF. The CDR3 DNA is TGTGCCAGCAGCTGGGGGCTAGCGGGAGCTGGGGAGCAGTACTTC.